This T cell receptor (beta chain) originates from a study of T cell responses to AZD1222 COVID-19 vaccine. Germline CDR1 is SGHAT and CDR2 is FQDESV (reference sequence). V dropped 3 bases and J dropped 3 bases, with 12 bases sitting between them. This CDR3 is built from 15 residues. Clones were sequenced by immunoSEQ multiplex PCR, and TCRdb holds only the in-frame ones, with some missing. The data hold around 150,000 clones, with 65% to 90% observed a single time. The table lists this clone with a count of one. The material was peripheral blood, obtained 28 days after the second dose of the MenACWY control vaccine. This rearrangement joins TRBV11-1 to TRBJ2-1; the D gene is possibly TRBD1 (5 bases). The origin of this receptor is an adult who received the MenACWY meningococcal vaccine as a control. DNA of the CDR3: TGTGCCAGCAGCTTCCATCGGCAGGGCTACAATGAGCAGTTCTTC. Residues: CASSFHRQGYNEQFF.